The present T cell receptor (beta chain) was sequenced within a study of shared clonotypes between healthy human individuals. Trimming shortened V by 2 bases and J by 0 bases, and 8 bases separated the two germline ends. CDR1 SGHTA and CDR2 FQGNSA come from the germline V gene. The CDR3 has 14 amino acids. Generated by immunoSEQ multiplex PCR, the TCRdb table keeps only in-frame clones and is missing some. Among millions of clones listed, 85% to 95% were seen once. Concerning this clone itself: The sample contains more than one DNA sequence encoding this CDR3.

Negatively enriched CD4+ T cells were divided by CD45RA into naive and memory. The sequenced sample was naive CD4+ T cells sorted from blood. The subset here: CD45RA+ positively selected. The chain links TRBV7-2 to TRBJ2-7; TRBD1 might be the D (5 bases). The clonotype was recovered from a man aged 18 to 29 in good health. CDR3: CASSLSTGSYEQYF. CDR3 nucleotides: TGTGCCAGCAGCTTAAGTACAGGCTCCTACGAGCAGTACTTC.